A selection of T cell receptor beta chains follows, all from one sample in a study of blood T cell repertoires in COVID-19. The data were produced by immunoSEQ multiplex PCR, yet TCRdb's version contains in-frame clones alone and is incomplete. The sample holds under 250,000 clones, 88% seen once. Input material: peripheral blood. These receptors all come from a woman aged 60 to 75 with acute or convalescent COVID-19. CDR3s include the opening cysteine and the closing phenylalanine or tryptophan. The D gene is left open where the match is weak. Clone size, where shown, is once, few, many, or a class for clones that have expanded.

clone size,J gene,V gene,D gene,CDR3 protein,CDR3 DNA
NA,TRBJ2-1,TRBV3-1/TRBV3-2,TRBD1,CASTRSGQLQNEQFF,TGTGCCAGCACCCGATCGGGACAGCTACAAAATGAGCAGTTCTTC
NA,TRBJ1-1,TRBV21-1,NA,CASSKGPGEGHLNTEAFF,TGTGCCAGCAGCAAAGGTCCAGGGGAGGGACACCTGAACACTGAAGCTTTCTTT
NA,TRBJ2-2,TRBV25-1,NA,CASSPSFGELFF,TGTGCCAGCAGTCCCAGTTTCGGGGAGCTGTTTTTT
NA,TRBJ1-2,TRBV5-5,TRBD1,CASSLVPGGPYGYTF,TGTGCCAGCAGCCTCGTTCCAGGGGGCCCTTATGGCTACACCTTC
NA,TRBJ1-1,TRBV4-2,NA,CASSQLTGLATEAFF,TGTGCCAGCAGCCAACTAACAGGGTTAGCCACTGAAGCTTTCTTT
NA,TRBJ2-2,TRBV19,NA,CASSISTVNTGELFF,TGTGCCAGTAGTATTAGTACTGTGAACACCGGGGAGCTGTTTTTT
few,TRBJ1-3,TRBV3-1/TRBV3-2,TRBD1,CASSHTQGTGNTIYF,TGTGCCAGCAGCCATACACAGGGGACTGGAAACACCATATATTTT
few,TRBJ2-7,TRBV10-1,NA,CASKERAGNSYEQYF,TGCGCCAGCAAAGAGCGCGCAGGGAATAGTTACGAGCAGTACTTC
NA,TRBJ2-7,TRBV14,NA,CASSPSRGLAYEQYF,TGTGCCAGCAGTCCCTCGAGAGGGCTGGCCTACGAGCAGTACTTC
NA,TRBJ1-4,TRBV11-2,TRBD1,CASSLKTGRNEKLFF,TGTGCCAGCAGCTTAAAGACAGGGCGGAATGAAAAACTGTTTTTT
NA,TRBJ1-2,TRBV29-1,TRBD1,CSAVQGAAYGYTF,TGCAGCGCCGTACAGGGGGCAGCCTATGGCTACACCTTC
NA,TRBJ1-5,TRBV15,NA,CATSRDAGLKPQHF,TGTGCCACCAGCAGAGATGCGGGGCTCAAGCCCCAGCATTTT